The 20 T cell receptor beta chains presented below share a single source sample, sequenced in a study of blood T cell repertoires in COVID-19. Repertoires were generated with immunoSEQ multiplex PCR, while TCRdb's copy carries only in-frame clones and drops some. The table has more than 120,000 clones, around 88% seen once. Sequenced: peripheral blood. The receptor set was obtained from a human donor in a cohort sampled during active COVID-19.

V is TRBV9 and J is TRBJ1-1; the D gene is possibly TRBD1 (5 bases). This CDR3 contains 16 residues. In germline, CDR1 is SGDLS, CDR2 YYNGEE. Trimming removed 3 bases at V and 0 bases at J, with 15 bases between. CDR3 amino acids: CASSAGAGQMNTEAFF. The CDR3 DNA sequence: TGTGCCAGCAGCGCAGGTGCAGGGCAAATGAACACTGAAGCTTTCTTT.

Here the CDR3 reads CASSRQGGGYTF. The CDR3 nucleotides are TGTGCCAGCAGCCGACAGGGTGGGGGCTACACCTTC. V gene TRBV3-1 (or the pseudogene TRBV3-2) combines with J gene TRBJ1-2, with TRBD1 matching 7 bases. The trim removed 4 bases at V and 8 bases at J, leaving 4 bases unmatched. The germline gives CDR1 LGHDT, CDR2 YNNKEL (reference sequence). The CDR3 totals 12 residues.

This chain uses TRBV7-9 with TRBJ1-4; 9 bases line up with TRBD1. In germline, CDR1 is SEHNR, CDR2 FQNEAQ (reference sequence). The J segment lost 14 bases and the V segment lost 6 bases, leaving 7 bases of the junction unmatched. The CDR3 spans 12 residues. The CDR3 DNA sequence: TGTGCCAGCAGTGTTCCGGGACAGGGTCTGTTTTTT. Encoded protein: CASSVPGQGLFF.

This chain links TRBV7-2 with TRBJ1-2; TRBD1 might be the D (5 bases). V was shortened by 3 bases and J by 4 bases, with 15 bases between the two germline ends. Per the germline V gene, CDR1 is SGHTA and CDR2 is FQGNSA. The CDR3 extends over 15 amino acids. The CDR3 DNA follows: TGTGCCAGCAGCTTGAGGGACTCAGTGGGCTATGGCTACACCTTC. This translates into CASSLRDSVGYGYTF.

This chain joins TRBV19 and TRBJ1-5; 7 bases line up with TRBD1. The CDR3 has 14 amino acids. Germline V gene lookup returns CDR1 LNHDA and CDR2 SQIVND (reference sequence). V dropped 10 bases and J dropped 4; count of bases not matched to a gene: 10. CDR3 sequence (DNA): TGTGCCACCAAAAGACAGGGCGCTAATCAGCCCCAGCATTTT. Amino acids: CATKRQGANQPQHF. The full variable domain, with the rest looked up from reference TRBV19 and TRBJ1-5, is DGGITQSPKYLFRKEGQNVTLSCEQNLNHDAMYWYRQDPGQGLRLIYYSQIVNDFQKGDIAEGYSVSREKKESFPLTVTSAQKNPTAFYLCATKRQGANQPQHFGDGTRLSIL.

The chain uses TRBV12-3 or TRBV12-4 and TRBJ1-2, with 7 bases lining up with TRBD1. The V gene end was trimmed by 5 bases and the J gene end by 4 bases; junction bases not matched to a gene: 1. The CDR3 is 12 amino acids. The CDR3 sequence: CASSRTGYGYTF. As DNA, the CDR3 is TGTGCCAGCAGTCGGACAGGCTATGGCTACACCTTC.

This clone was counted ten times or more. The J gene is TRBJ1-1, the V gene TRBV2; D is undetermined. The CDR3 is 13 amino acids. Trimming took off 6 bases at V and 1 base at J, with 9 bases between the two ends. Germline CDR1 SNHLY, CDR2 FYNNEI. The CDR3 loop reads CASSQRRNTEAFF. The CDR3 coding sequence is TGTGCCAGCAGCCAGCGGCGGAACACTGAAGCTTTCTTT. Combining the CDR3 with reference TRBV2 and TRBJ1-1 gives the whole variable domain EPEVTQTPSHQVTQMGQEVILRCVPISNHLYFYWYRQILGQKVEFLVSFYNNEISEKSEIFDDQFSVERPDGSNFTLKIRSTKLEDSAMYFCASSQRRNTEAFFGQGTRLTVV.

The J gene is TRBJ2-5, the V gene TRBV7-9; maybe TRBD2 (6 bases). CDR3 size: 15 residues. Trimming removed 1 base at V and 5 bases at J, with 14 bases between. From germline, CDR1 is SEHNR and CDR2 FQNEAQ (reference sequence). The CDR3 protein is CASSLVLGGGETQYF. In nucleotides, the CDR3 is TGTGCCAGCAGCTTAGTTTTGGGTGGAGGGGAGACCCAGTACTTC.

The chain is built from TRBV5-6 and TRBJ2-1; TRBD2 aligns across 11 bases. CDR1 is SGHDT and CDR2 is YYEEEE in the germline V gene. The CDR3 totals 14 residues. The V gene end was trimmed by 1 base and the J gene end by 12 bases; junction bases not matched to a gene: 6. CDR3 amino acids: CASSLPSGGPGQFF. The CDR3, as DNA: TGTGCCAGCAGCTTGCCTAGCGGGGGGCCAGGGCAGTTCTTC.

This sequence joins TRBV2 and TRBJ1-2; 8 nucleotides line up with TRBD1. Germline V gene data show CDR1 as SNHLY and CDR2 as FYNNEI. Unmatched junction bases numbered 10, after V lost 2 bases and J lost 2 bases. The CDR3 has 17 amino acids. CDR3 DNA sequence: TGTGCCAGCAGTGAAAGGGACAGGACCAAAACAAACTATGGCTACACCTTC. Translating gives CASSERDRTKTNYGYTF.

Regarding this clone: The junction differs from germline at one of its ends, possibly a read error. The chain uses TRBV7-2 and TRBJ2-7; 10 bases match TRBD2. This CDR3 region has 14 residues. CDR1 and CDR2 from the germline V gene are SGHTA and FQGNSA. CDR3 in DNA: TGTGCCAGCAGCCTAGCGGGGGCTTACAGAGAGCAGTACTTC. Translating it yields CASSLAGAYREQYF.

The rearrangement uses TRBV5-6 and TRBJ1-6, with 7 bases identical to TRBD1. J gave up 6 bases and V 4 bases, and 7 bases lay outside the gene matches. This CDR3 comprises 15 residues. CDR1 SGHDT and CDR2 YYEEEE come from the germline V gene. CDR3 nucleotides: TGTGCCAGCAGCGCACTGACAGGGAGTAATTCACCCCTCCACTTT. It specifies CASSALTGSNSPLHF.

J is TRBJ1-6 and V is TRBV19; TRBD1 aligns across 8 bases. This CDR3 contains 16 residues. V shed 2 bases and J 7 bases; nucleotides not matched to a gene: 7. Germline CDR1 is LNHDA and CDR2 is SQIVND (reference sequence). The DNA of the CDR3 is TGTGCCAGTAGTATAATGGGGACAGGACTAAATTCACCCCTCCACTTT. Translating it yields CASSIMGTGLNSPLHF.

To note about this clone: Different DNA sequences within this sample yield the same CDR3. The V call is TRBV6-5, the J call TRBJ1-5; D is undetermined. This CDR3 comprises 14 residues. CDR1 and CDR2 from the germline V gene are MNHEY and SVGAGI. Between the trimmed V and J ends, which lost 0 bases and 7 bases, there was a span of 10 bases. As DNA, the CDR3 is TGTGCCAGCAGTTACTCGGAGGGTGGGCAGCCCCAGCATTTT. The encoded protein is CASSYSEGGQPQHF.

This rearrangement joins TRBV6-5 to TRBJ2-2; TRBD2 matches 9 bases. J lost 5 bases, V lost 6 bases, and 7 bases had no gene match. This CDR3 comprises 15 residues. CDR1 MNHEY and CDR2 SVGAGI come from the germline V gene. The CDR3 loop is CASRGGGARTGELFF. The DNA for the CDR3 is TGTGCCAGCAGAGGCGGGGGGGCGAGAACCGGGGAGCTGTTTTTT.

The chain has TRBV3-1 (or the pseudogene TRBV3-2) and TRBJ1-6; 12 bases agree with TRBD1. CDR3 length: 18 amino acids. Germline V lookup: CDR1 LGHDT, CDR2 YNNKEL (reference sequence). V gave up 4 bases and J gave up 7 bases; unmatched junction bases: 11. CDR3 in amino acids: CASSPGQGAGAGNSPLHF. As DNA, the CDR3 is TGTGCCAGCAGCCCGGGACAGGGGGCTGGTGCTGGGAATTCACCCCTCCACTTT.

The rearrangement joins TRBV5-1 to TRBJ2-7, with TRBD1 as a possible D gene (6 bases). Germline V gene sequence: CDR1 SGHRS, CDR2 YFSETQ. The CDR3 is 16 residues long. V was pared by 3 bases and J by 9 bases, with 25 bases between. CDR3 in DNA: TGCGCCAGCAGCTCGACGAGGGACCAGGGGACGATACGGCAGTACTTC. Translation gives CASSSTRDQGTIRQYF.

The chain couples TRBV12-5 to TRBJ1-1; possible D gene TRBD1, 6 bases. CDR3 length: 15 residues. V dropped 6 bases and J dropped 4 bases, with 18 bases sitting between them. CDR1 is LGHNT, CDR2 FRNRAP, per germline. CDR3 sequence: CASGWHRAGGTEAFF. The CDR3 coding sequence is TGTGCTAGTGGCTGGCACAGGGCGGGAGGCACTGAAGCTTTCTTT.

The chain links TRBV4-3 to TRBJ2-2, with 12 bases fitting TRBD2. Germline CDR1 LGHNA, CDR2 YSLEER. V was clipped by 3 bases and J by 0 bases; unmatched bases: 5. This CDR3 comprises 18 residues. The CDR3 nucleotides read TGCGCCAGCAGCCACCTCCTAGCGGGGGGGGCGAACACCGGGGAGCTGTTTTTT. It encodes CASSHLLAGGANTGELFF.

This sequence joins TRBV5-6 and TRBJ2-3; 11 bases align to TRBD2. Germline assignment: CDR1 SGHDT and CDR2 YYEEEE. The length of the CDR3 is 17 residues. V lost 7 bases and J lost 2; bases outside the gene matches: 12. CDR3 protein: CASCPTSGGGYTDTQYF. For the CDR3, the DNA is TGTGCCAGCTGCCCTACTAGCGGGGGTGGCTACACAGATACGCAGTATTTT.